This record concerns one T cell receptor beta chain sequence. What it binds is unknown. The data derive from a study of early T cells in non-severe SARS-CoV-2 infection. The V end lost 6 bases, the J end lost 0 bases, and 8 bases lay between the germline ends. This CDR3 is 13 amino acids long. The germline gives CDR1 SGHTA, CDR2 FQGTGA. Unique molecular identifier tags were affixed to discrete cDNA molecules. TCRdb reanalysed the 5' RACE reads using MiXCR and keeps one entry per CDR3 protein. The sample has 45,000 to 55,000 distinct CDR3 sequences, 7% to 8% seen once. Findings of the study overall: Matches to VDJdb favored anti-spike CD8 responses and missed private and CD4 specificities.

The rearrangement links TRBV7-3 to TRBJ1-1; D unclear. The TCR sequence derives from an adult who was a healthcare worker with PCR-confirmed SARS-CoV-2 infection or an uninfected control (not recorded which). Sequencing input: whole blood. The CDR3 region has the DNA TGTGCCAGCAGGATCGGGGTGAACACTGAAGCTTTCTTT. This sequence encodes CASRIGVNTEAFF.